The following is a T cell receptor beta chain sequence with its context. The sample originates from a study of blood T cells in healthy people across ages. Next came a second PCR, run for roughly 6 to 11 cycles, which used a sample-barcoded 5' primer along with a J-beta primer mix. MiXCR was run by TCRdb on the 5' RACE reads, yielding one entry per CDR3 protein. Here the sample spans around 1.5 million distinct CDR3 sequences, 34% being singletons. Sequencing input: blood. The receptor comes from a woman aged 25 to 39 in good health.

CDR3 DNA: TGTGCCATCAGTGAAACTAGCGGGGGGGCGGGCTACAATGAGCAGTTCTTC. Protein: CAISETSGGAGYNEQFF. The chain couples TRBV10-3 to TRBJ2-1; 13 nucleotides align to TRBD2. Trimming at V came to 3 bases and at J to 3 bases, leaving 5 bases not matched to a gene. CDR1 ENHRY and CDR2 SYGVKD come from the germline V gene. CDR3 length equals 17 residues.